This entry lists 11 T cell receptor beta chains sequenced from one sample in a study of T cell repertoires in cytomegalovirus infection. These TCRs are of unknown antigen specificity. TCRdb used MiXCR to reprocess the reads, holding one entry per CDR3 protein. This table holds about a million distinct CDR3 sequences, 30% to 40% found once. Sequencing used cultured CD8+ T cells from PBMCs, obtained from culture after CMV antigen stimulation. The receptors stem from a human donor in good health (CMV status not recorded). Some clones in this sample may be carry-over from other donors' samples.

The V call is TRBV15, the J call TRBJ1-1; D might be TRBD1 (6 bases). Trimming stripped 4 bases from V and 5 bases from J, with 8 bases between. Germline CDR1 is LNHNV and CDR2 is YYDKDF (reference sequence). CDR3 length: 12 residues. CDR3 protein: CATSTQGTEAFF. As DNA, the CDR3 is TGTGCCACCAGCACCCAGGGGACTGAAGCTTTCTTT.

As regards this clonotype: The conserved closing phenylalanine or tryptophan is absent in this CDR3, likely reflecting a read error. This chain connects TRBV4-1 to TRBJ2-3; D is perhaps TRBD1 (5 bases). The germline CDR1 and CDR2 sequences are MGHRA and YSYEKL. Trimming removed 4 bases from V and 0 bases from J, with 11 bases in between. The CDR3 is 15 amino acids. The CDR3 DNA reads as TGCGCCAGCAGCCTATATGGGGCTAGCACAGATACGCAGTATTCT. Residues: CASSLYGASTDTQYS.

The genes are TRBV6-2 or TRBV6-3 and TRBJ1-5, with TRBD1 matching 9 bases. Germline trimming cut 3 bases from V and 7 bases from J; bases unmatched to any gene: 7. The CDR3 runs to 15 residues. Germline CDR1 reads MNHEY; CDR2 reads SVGEGT. CDR3 amino acids: CASSYWDRVGQPQHF. The DNA of the CDR3 is TGTGCCAGCAGTTATTGGGACAGGGTCGGACAGCCCCAGCATTTT.

As DNA, the CDR3 is TGTGCCAGCAGTTACGGAGGGCCTTACTATGAGCAGTTCTTC. Encoded protein: CASSYGGPYYEQFF. This chain uses TRBV6-8 with TRBJ2-1; perhaps TRBD2 as D (6 bases). Germline V CDR1 and CDR2: MNHGY, SAAAGT. This CDR3 contains 14 residues. Between the trimmed V and J ends, which lost 2 bases and 8 bases, there was a span of 13 bases.

This clonotype was detected a few times. V is TRBV10-2 and J is TRBJ2-3; weak D call: TRBD2 (6 bases). Per germline, CDR1 WSHSY and CDR2 SAAADI. The CDR3 totals 15 residues. V was pared by 5 bases and J by 0 bases, with 12 bases between. Written as DNA, the CDR3 is TGCGCCAGCAGTCCCGCGGGGTCTAGCACAGATACGCAGTATTTT. It is translated as CASSPAGSSTDTQYF.

This clonotype was recorded a few times. The chain has TRBV19 and TRBJ2-1; D is possibly TRBD2 (5 bases). The CDR3 runs to 15 residues. V lost 3 bases and J lost 2, with 11 bases in between. The germline CDR1 and CDR2 sequences are LNHDA and SQIVND (reference sequence). In nucleotides, the CDR3 is TGTGCCAGTAGTATGGAGGACGGAACCTACAATGAGCAGTTCTTC. Its protein product is CASSMEDGTYNEQFF. The full variable domain, rest sourced from reference TRBV19 and TRBJ2-1, is DGGITQSPKYLFRKEGQNVTLSCEQNLNHDAMYWYRQDPGQGLRLIYYSQIVNDFQKGDIAEGYSVSREKKESFPLTVTSAQKNPTAFYLCASSMEDGTYNEQFFGPGTRLTVL.

The chain recombines TRBV28 with TRBJ2-1; D is perhaps TRBD1 (6 bases). The V end was cut by 2 bases, the J end by 3 bases, with 14 bases between. The CDR3 runs to 16 residues. Germline V lookup: CDR1 MDHEN, CDR2 SYDVKM. Here the CDR3 DNA reads TGTGCCAGCAGTTTAAATTTGGGCAGGGGCTACAATGAGCAGTTCTTC. The encoded protein is CASSLNLGRGYNEQFF.

This clonotype was detected only a few times. The chain's CDR3 is CASCGTGHHNEQFF. CDR3 in DNA: TGTGCCAGCTGCGGGACAGGGCACCACAATGAGCAGTTCTTC. V and J are TRBV5-6 and TRBJ2-1; 9 bases map to TRBD1. There are 14 residues in the CDR3. Trimming took 7 bases from V and 5 from J; bases not matched to a gene: 7. The V gene's germline CDR1 is SGHDT and CDR2 YYEEEE.

The sample holds many counts of this clonotype. This sequence joins TRBV7-2 and TRBJ2-7; TRBD1 is a possible D gene (6 bases). The CDR3 sequence is 15 residues long. Looked up from germline, CDR1 is SGHTA and CDR2 is FQGNSA. Trimming removed 5 bases from V and 0 bases from J, with 14 bases in between. The CDR3 is CASSPRTVSSYEQYF. Here the CDR3 DNA reads TGTGCCAGCAGCCCCCGGACAGTGAGCTCCTACGAGCAGTACTTC.

The V and J genes are TRBV6-1 and TRBJ2-7; D not certain. The CDR3 has 13 amino acids. Trimming cost V 1 base and J 4 bases, with 8 bases left between them. CDR1 and CDR2 (germline): MNHNS, SASEGT. Here the CDR3 reads CASSEDYPYEQYV. The CDR3 DNA reads TGTGCCAGCAGTGAAGACTACCCATACGAGCAGTACGTC.

This chain joins TRBV10-3 and TRBJ2-6; tentative D call: TRBD1 (5 bases). The CDR3 runs 20 residues. Trimming cost V 3 bases and J 0 bases, with 21 bases left between them. In germline, CDR1 is ENHRY, CDR2 SYGVKD. The DNA of the CDR3 is TGTGCCATCAGTGATAGGATTTTGGGCAGGGAATCCTCTGGGGCCAACGTCCTGACTTTC. Translation gives CAISDRILGRESSGANVLTF.